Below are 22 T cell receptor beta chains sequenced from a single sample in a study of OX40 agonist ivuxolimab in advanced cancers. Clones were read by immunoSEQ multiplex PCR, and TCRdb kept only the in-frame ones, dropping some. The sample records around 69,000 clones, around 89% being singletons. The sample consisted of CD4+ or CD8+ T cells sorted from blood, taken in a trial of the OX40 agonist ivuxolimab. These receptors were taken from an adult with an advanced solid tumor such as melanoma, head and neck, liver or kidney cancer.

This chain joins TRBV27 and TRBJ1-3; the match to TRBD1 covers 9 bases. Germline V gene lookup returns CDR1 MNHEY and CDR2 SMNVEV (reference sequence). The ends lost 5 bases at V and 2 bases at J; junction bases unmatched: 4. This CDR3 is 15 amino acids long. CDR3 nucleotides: TGTGCCAGCAGTGCACAGGGGGCAACTGGAAACACCATATATTTT. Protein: CASSAQGATGNTIYF.

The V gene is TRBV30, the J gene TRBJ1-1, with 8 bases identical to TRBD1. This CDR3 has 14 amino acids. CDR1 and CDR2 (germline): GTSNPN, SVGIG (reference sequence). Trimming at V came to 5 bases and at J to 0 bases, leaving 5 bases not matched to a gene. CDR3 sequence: CAWDRTGMNTEAFF. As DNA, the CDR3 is TGTGCCTGGGATCGGACAGGGATGAACACTGAAGCTTTCTTT.

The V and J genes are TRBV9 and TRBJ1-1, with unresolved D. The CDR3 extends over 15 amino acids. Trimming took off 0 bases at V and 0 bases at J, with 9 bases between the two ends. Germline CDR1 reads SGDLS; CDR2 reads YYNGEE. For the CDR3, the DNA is TGTGCCAGCAGCGTAGATGGAGGTATGAACACTGAAGCTTTCTTT. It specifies CASSVDGGMNTEAFF.

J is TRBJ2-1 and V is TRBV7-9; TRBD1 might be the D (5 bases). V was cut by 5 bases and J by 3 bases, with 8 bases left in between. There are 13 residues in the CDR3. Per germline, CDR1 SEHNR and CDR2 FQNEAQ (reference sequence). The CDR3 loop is CASSPDSYNEQFF. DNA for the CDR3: TGTGCCAGCAGCCCCGACAGCTACAATGAGCAGTTCTTC.

The CDR3 sequence is CASSQEGGGHEAFF. Written as DNA, the CDR3 is TGCGCCAGCAGCCAAGAGGGAGGAGGACACGAAGCTTTCTTT. V gene TRBV4-1 combines with J gene TRBJ1-1, with D possibly being TRBD1 (5 bases). CDR1 is MGHRA and CDR2 is YSYEKL in the germline V gene. V was trimmed by 0 bases and J by 8 bases, leaving 13 bases between them. This CDR3 has 14 amino acids.

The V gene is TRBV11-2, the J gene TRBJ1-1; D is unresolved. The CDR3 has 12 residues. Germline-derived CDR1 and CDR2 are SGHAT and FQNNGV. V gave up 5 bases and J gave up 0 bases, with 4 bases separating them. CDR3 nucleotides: TGTGCCAGCAGCCACCTGAACACTGAAGCTTTCTTT. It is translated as CASSHLNTEAFF.

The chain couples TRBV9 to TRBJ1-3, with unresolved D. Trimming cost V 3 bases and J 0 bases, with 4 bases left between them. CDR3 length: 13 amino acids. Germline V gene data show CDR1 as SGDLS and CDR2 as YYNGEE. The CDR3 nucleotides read TGTGCCAGCAGCGGGAACTCTGGAAACACCATATATTTT. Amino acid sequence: CASSGNSGNTIYF.

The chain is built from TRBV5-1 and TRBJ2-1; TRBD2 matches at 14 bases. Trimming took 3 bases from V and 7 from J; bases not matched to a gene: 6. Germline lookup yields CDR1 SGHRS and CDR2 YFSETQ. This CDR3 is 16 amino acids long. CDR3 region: CASSWTGLAGVNEQFF. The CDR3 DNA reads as TGCGCCAGCAGCTGGACGGGACTAGCGGGAGTAAATGAGCAGTTCTTC.

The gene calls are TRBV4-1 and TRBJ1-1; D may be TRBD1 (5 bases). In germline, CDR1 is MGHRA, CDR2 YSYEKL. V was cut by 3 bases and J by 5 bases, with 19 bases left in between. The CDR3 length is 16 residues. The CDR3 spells CASSQDATGSGTEAFF. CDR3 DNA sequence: TGCGCCAGCAGCCAGGATGCCACAGGTTCGGGAACTGAAGCTTTCTTT.

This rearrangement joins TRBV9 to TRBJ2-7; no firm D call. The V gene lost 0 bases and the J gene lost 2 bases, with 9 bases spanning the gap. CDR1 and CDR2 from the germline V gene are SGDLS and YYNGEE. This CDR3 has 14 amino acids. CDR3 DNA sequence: TGTGCCAGCAGCGTAGGGGAAGGTCCCTACGAGCAGTACTTC. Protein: CASSVGEGPYEQYF.

As DNA, the CDR3 is TGTGCCAGCAGCGGCTGGGACAGTGATACGCAGTATTTT. The encoded protein is CASSGWDSDTQYF. The chain is built from TRBV11-3 and TRBJ2-3; TRBD1 agrees at 7 bases. Germline assignment: CDR1 SGHNT and CDR2 YENEEA. This CDR3 region has 13 residues. Unmatched junction bases numbered 5, after V lost 5 bases and J lost 6 bases.

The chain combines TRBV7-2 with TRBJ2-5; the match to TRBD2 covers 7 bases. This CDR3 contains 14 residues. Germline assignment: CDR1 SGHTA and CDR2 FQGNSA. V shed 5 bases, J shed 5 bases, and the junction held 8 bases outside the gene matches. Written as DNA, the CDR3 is TGTGCCAGCAGCCCCACCGCGGGGGACGAGACCCAGTACTTC. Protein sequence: CASSPTAGDETQYF.

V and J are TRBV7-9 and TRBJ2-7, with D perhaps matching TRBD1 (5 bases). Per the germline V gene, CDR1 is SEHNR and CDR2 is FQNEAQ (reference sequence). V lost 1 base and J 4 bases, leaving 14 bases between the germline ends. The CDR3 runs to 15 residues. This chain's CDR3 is CASSLEGQGVYEQYF. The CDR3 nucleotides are TGTGCCAGCAGCTTAGAAGGGCAGGGTGTTTACGAGCAGTACTTC.

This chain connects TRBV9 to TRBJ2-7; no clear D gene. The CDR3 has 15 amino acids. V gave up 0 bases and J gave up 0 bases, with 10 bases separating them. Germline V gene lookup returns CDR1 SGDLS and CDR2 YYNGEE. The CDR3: CASSVGGGFSYEQYF. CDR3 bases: TGTGCCAGCAGCGTAGGAGGTGGATTCTCCTACGAGCAGTACTTC.

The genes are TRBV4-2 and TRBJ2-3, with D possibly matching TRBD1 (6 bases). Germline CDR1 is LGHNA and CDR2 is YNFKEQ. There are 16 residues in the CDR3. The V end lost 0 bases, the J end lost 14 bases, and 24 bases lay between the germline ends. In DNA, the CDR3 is TGTGCCAGCAGCCAAGATCTTCAATTTGTACAGGGCTTGCTGTATTTT. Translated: CASSQDLQFVQGLLYF.

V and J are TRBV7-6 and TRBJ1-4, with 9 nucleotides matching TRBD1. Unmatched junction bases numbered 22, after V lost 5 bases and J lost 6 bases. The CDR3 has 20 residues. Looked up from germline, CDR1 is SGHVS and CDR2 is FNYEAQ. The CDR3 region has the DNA TGTGCCAGCAGCCCACTAACGCTGTACAGGGGGCACGATGAGGATGAAAAACTGTTTTTT. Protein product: CASSPLTLYRGHDEDEKLFF.

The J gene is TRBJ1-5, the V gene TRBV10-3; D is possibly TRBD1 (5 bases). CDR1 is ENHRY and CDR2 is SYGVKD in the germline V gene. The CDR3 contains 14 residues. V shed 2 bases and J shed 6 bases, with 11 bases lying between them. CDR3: CAISELQGSQPQHF. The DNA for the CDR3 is TGTGCCATCAGTGAGCTCCAGGGATCTCAGCCCCAGCATTTT.

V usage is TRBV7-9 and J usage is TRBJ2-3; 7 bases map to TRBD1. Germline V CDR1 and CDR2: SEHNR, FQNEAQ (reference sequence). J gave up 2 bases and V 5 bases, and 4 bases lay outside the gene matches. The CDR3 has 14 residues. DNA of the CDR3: TGTGCCAGCAGCAGGGACAGCCTCACAGATACGCAGTATTTT. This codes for CASSRDSLTDTQYF.

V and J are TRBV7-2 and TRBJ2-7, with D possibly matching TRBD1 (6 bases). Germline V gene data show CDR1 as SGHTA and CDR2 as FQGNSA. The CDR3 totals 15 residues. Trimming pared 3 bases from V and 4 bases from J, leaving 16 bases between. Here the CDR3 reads CASSFHGRGGYEQYF. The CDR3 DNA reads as TGTGCCAGCAGCTTCCACGGCAGGGGCGGATACGAGCAGTACTTC.

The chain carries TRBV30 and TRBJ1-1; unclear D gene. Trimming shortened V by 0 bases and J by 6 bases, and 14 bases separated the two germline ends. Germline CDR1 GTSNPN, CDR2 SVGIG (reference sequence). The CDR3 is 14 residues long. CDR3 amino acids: CAWSVKGFRSEAFF. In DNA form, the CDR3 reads TGTGCCTGGAGTGTCAAGGGATTCAGATCTGAAGCTTTCTTT.

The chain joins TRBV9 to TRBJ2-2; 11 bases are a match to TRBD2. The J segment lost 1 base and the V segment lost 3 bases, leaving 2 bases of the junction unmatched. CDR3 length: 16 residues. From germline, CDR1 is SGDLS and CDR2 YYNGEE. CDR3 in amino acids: CASSATSGVNTGELFF. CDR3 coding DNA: TGTGCCAGCAGCGCGACTAGCGGGGTGAACACCGGGGAGCTGTTTTTT. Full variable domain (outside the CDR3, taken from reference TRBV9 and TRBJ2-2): DSGVTQTPKHLITATGQRVTLRCSPRSGDLSVYWYQQSLDQGLQFLIQYYNGEERAKGNILERFSAQQFPDLHSELNLSSLELGDSALYFCASSATSGVNTGELFFGEGSRLTVL.

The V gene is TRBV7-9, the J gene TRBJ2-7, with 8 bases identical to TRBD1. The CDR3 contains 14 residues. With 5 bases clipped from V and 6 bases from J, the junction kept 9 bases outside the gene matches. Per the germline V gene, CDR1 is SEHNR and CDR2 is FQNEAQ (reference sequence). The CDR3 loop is CASSATGGTGEQYF. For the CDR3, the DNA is TGTGCCAGCAGCGCCACAGGGGGTACCGGCGAGCAGTACTTC. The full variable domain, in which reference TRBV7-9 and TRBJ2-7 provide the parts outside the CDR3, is DTGVSQNPRHKITKRGQNVTFRCDPISEHNRLYWYRQTLGQGPEFLTYFQNEAQLEKSRLLSDRFSAERPKGSFSTLEIQRTEQGDSAMYLCASSATGGTGEQYFGPGTRLTVT.